The 20 T cell receptor beta chains in this list originate from one sample, sequenced in a study of regulatory T cells in long-lasting Graves disease. The time point here: newly diagnosed GD, antithyroid drugs for less than 3 months. The TCR library used RNA extracted from PBMCs. For TCR beta, libraries came from iRepertoire HTBI primers and Arm-PCR of CDR3 regions. Using its own MiXCR run on the multiplex PCR reads, TCRdb lists one record per CDR3 protein. The sample lists hundreds of thousands of distinct CDR3 sequences; around 15% were seen once. Material: peripheral blood mononuclear cells (PBMCs), obtained at new diagnosis, from a patient treated with antithyroid drugs. All receptors derive from a female donor with Graves disease.

A word on this clonotype: One base separates it from a far larger clone, so it is likely a read error. This rearrangement joins TRBV10-3 to TRBJ2-1; 9 nucleotides agree with TRBD1. With V trimmed by 4 bases and J by 1 base, 8 bases remained unmatched. The length of the CDR3 is 17 residues. CDR1 is ENHRY and CDR2 is SYGVKD in the germline V gene. CDR3 in DNA: TGTGCCATCAGTGGCCTACAGGGGGCATGGTCCTACAATGAGCAGTTCTTC. This encodes CAISGLQGAWSYNEQFF.

The chain recombines TRBV7-3 with TRBJ2-5, with TRBD2 identical over 12 bases. The J segment lost 10 bases and the V segment lost 2 bases, leaving 8 bases of the junction unmatched. CDR1 and CDR2 from the germline V gene are SGHTA and FQGTGA. This CDR3 contains 15 residues. The CDR3 sequence: CASSLRASGRANQYF. CDR3 bases: TGTGCCAGCAGCTTACGGGCTAGCGGGAGGGCTAACCAGTACTTC.

There are many counts of this clonotype. The chain combines TRBV28 with TRBJ2-2, with a possible D match to TRBD2 (6 bases). Germline CDR1 reads MDHEN; CDR2 reads SYDVKM. V lost 8 bases and J 2 bases, leaving 9 bases between the germline ends. The CDR3 contains 13 residues. The chain's CDR3 is CASGTSNTGELFF. The CDR3 nucleotides read TGTGCCAGCGGGACTTCAAACACCGGGGAGCTGTTTTTT. The whole variable domain, remainder taken from reference TRBV28 and TRBJ2-2, is DVKVTQSSRYLVKRTGEKVFLECVQDMDHENMFWYRQDPGLGLRLIYFSYDVKMKEKGDIPEGYSVSREKKERFSLILESASTNQTSMYLCASGTSNTGELFFGEGSRLTVL.

This rearrangement joins TRBV4-2 to TRBJ1-6, with D maybe TRBD1 (5 bases). Trimming took off 0 bases at V and 7 bases at J, with 13 bases between the two ends. This CDR3 spans 16 amino acids. The germline V gene encodes CDR1 LGHNA and CDR2 YNFKEQ. CDR3 in DNA: TGTGCCAGCAGCCAAGAGGGGCAGGGAACCAATTCACCCCTCCACTTT. As protein: CASSQEGQGTNSPLHF.

This clonotype was found many times. The V gene is TRBV6-7, the J gene TRBJ2-7; TRBD2 aligns across 9 bases. TRBV6-7 is reported as an ORF; its role is uncertain. This CDR3 has 15 residues. The trim removed 4 bases at V and 1 base at J, leaving 5 bases unmatched. The DNA of the CDR3 is TGTGCCAGCAGTTTCCCTAGCGGGATATCCTACGAGCAGTACTTC. Translated: CASSFPSGISYEQYF.

The chain carries TRBV5-1 and TRBJ2-5, with D unclear. This CDR3 is 13 amino acids long. Looked up from germline, CDR1 is SGHRS and CDR2 is YFSETQ. The V end lost 4 bases, the J end lost 1 base, and 8 bases lay between the germline ends. In nucleotides, the CDR3 is TGCGCCAGCAGCCAGGCGACCCAAGAGACCCAGTACTTC. It translates to CASSQATQETQYF.

This chain uses TRBV9 with TRBJ1-2; TRBD1 agrees at 7 bases. From germline, CDR1 is SGDLS and CDR2 YYNGEE. The CDR3 is made up of 15 amino acids. Germline trimming cut 4 bases from V and 7 bases from J; bases unmatched to any gene: 13. Written as DNA, the CDR3 is TGTGCCAGCAGCCCCGGACAGGTGGCTTCGGGTGGCTACACCTTC. It is translated as CASSPGQVASGGYTF.

In this sample, this clonotype turned up many times. The chain carries TRBV20-1 and TRBJ2-4; D is unclear. There are 10 residues in the CDR3. Trimming took off 6 bases at V and 5 bases at J, with 5 bases between the two ends. CDR1 and CDR2 (germline): DFQATT, SNEGSKA (reference sequence). The DNA for the CDR3 is TGCAGTGCGGCTGAAAACATTCAGTACTTC. It yields the protein CSAAENIQYF.

Ten or more counts support this clonotype. This rearrangement joins TRBV7-2 to TRBJ2-2, with D unclear. The CDR3 runs to 15 residues. The V end lost 3 bases, the J end lost 1 base, and 9 bases lay between the germline ends. CDR1 is SGHTA and CDR2 is FQGNSA in the germline V gene. Here the CDR3 reads CASSFIGRNTGELFF. The CDR3 nucleotides are TGTGCCAGCAGCTTCATCGGGCGGAACACCGGGGAGCTGTTTTTT.

The rearrangement uses TRBV20-1 and TRBJ2-7; TRBD2 agrees at 14 bases. V was clipped by 6 bases and J by 2 bases; unmatched bases: 6. The CDR3 is 15 amino acids. Germline CDR1 reads DFQATT; CDR2 reads SNEGSKA (reference sequence). CDR3 DNA sequence: TGCAGTGCCCGAGGGGGACTAGCGGGAGCCTACGAGCAGTACTTC. Translated, it gives CSARGGLAGAYEQYF.

Ten or more counts support this clonotype. The rearrangement joins TRBV5-5 to TRBJ1-2; maybe TRBD1 (5 bases). Germline V gene sequence: CDR1 SGHKS, CDR2 YYEKEE (reference sequence). V was trimmed by 5 bases and J by 4 bases, leaving 18 bases between them. This CDR3 region has 15 residues. DNA for the CDR3: TGTGCCAGCAGGCTCGGACCGACAGATTCCTATGGCTACACCTTC. Its protein product is CASRLGPTDSYGYTF.

This clonotype was picked up many times. V and J are TRBV4-2 and TRBJ2-1, with D perhaps TRBD1 (6 bases). V was trimmed by 4 bases and J by 8 bases, leaving 18 bases between them. This CDR3 has 15 amino acids. Germline V CDR1 and CDR2: LGHNA, YNFKEQ. The CDR3 region is CASSPGTRSVDEQFF. CDR3 DNA sequence: TGTGCCAGCAGCCCCGGGACACGATCGGTCGATGAGCAGTTCTTC.

A note on this clonotype: A much more abundant neighbour one base away suggests this may be a read error. The chain links TRBV7-2 to TRBJ2-1; D is unresolved. The V end lost 8 bases, the J end lost 0 bases, and 11 bases lay between the germline ends. Looked up from germline, CDR1 is SGHTA and CDR2 is FQGNSA. The CDR3 consists of 14 residues. This chain's CDR3 is CASGPASSYNEQFF. CDR3 sequence (DNA): TGTGCCAGCGGCCCCGCCTCCTCCTACAATGAGCAGTTCTTC.

Note on this clonotype: This sequence may be a read error, since a much larger clone differs from it by one base. This chain uses TRBV20-1 with TRBJ2-1; the D gene is possibly TRBD2 (5 bases). CDR1 and CDR2 from the germline V gene are DFQATT and SNEGSKA (reference sequence). With 6 bases removed from V and 10 bases from J, the gap between germline ends came to 19 bases. CDR3 length equals 13 residues. Written as DNA, the CDR3 is TGCAGTGCAGGCGGAGGCATGACCTACGAGCAGTTCTTC. Translating gives CSAGGGMTYEQFF.

Ten or more counts support this clonotype. The CDR3 nucleotides read TGTGCCAGCAGCTTGGGGGTAGTGGGGGTGTCGGATACGCAGTATTTT. Its protein is CASSLGVVGVSDTQYF. The V call is TRBV11-2, the J call TRBJ2-3, with D perhaps being TRBD1 or TRBD2 (5 bases each). The CDR3 is 16 residues long. V was shortened by 3 bases and J by 6 bases, with 19 bases between the two germline ends. Germline loops: CDR1 SGHAT, CDR2 FQNNGV.

The chain couples TRBV6-1 to TRBJ1-6, with 7 bases that match TRBD1. Trimming cost V 8 bases and J 5 bases; bases outside gene matches: 3. The CDR3 length is 13 residues. Germline V gene lookup returns CDR1 MNHNS and CDR2 SASEGT. The CDR3 protein is CASWGTDNSPLHF. In DNA, the CDR3 is TGTGCCAGCTGGGGGACAGATAATTCACCCCTCCACTTT.

This clonotype came up a few times. The gene calls are TRBV7-9 and TRBJ2-3; D ambiguous. V was shortened by 6 bases and J by 3 bases, with 19 bases between the two germline ends. Germline V lookup: CDR1 SEHNR, CDR2 FQNEAQ (reference sequence). The CDR3 runs 16 residues. CDR3 sequence: CASSSRRHNPTDTQYF. The DNA of the CDR3 is TGTGCCAGCAGTTCCCGTCGACACAATCCTACAGATACGCAGTATTTT. The full variable domain, rest sourced from reference TRBV7-9 and TRBJ2-3, is DTGVSQNPRHKITKRGQNVTFRCDPISEHNRLYWYRQTLGQGPEFLTYFQNEAQLEKSRLLSDRFSAERPKGSFSTLEIQRTEQGDSAMYLCASSSRRHNPTDTQYFGPGTRLTVL.

As to this clonotype: Given a far larger clone just one base away, this is likely a sequencing read error. The chain links TRBV5-5 to TRBJ1-1; a possible D gene is TRBD1 (5 bases). CDR1 and CDR2 from the germline V gene are SGHKS and YYEKEE (reference sequence). The length of the CDR3 is 12 residues. CDR3 amino acids: CTSSQGQPEAFF. The CDR3 nucleotides read TGTACCAGCAGCCAGGGTCAACCAGAAGCTTTCTTT.

This clonotype showed up many times. The J gene is TRBJ1-4, the V gene TRBV20-1, with no clear D. CDR1 is DFQATT and CDR2 is SNEGSKA in the germline V gene (reference sequence). The V end was cut by 0 bases, the J end by 6 bases, with 11 bases between. The length of the CDR3 is 14 residues. Here the CDR3 reads CSARDLRMYEKLFF. The CDR3 coding sequence is TGCAGTGCTAGAGATTTGCGTATGTATGAAAAACTGTTTTTT.

In this sample, this clonotype turned up a few times. A single base separates this from a much larger clone, so it may be a read error. This chain links TRBV6-2 or TRBV6-3 with TRBJ1-1; a weak D match, TRBD1 (5 bases). The CDR3 loop spans 13 amino acids. Germline lookup yields CDR1 MNHEY and CDR2 SVGEGT. The CDR3 reads CASSYGALTEASF. The CDR3 bases are TGTGCCAGCAGTTACGGGGCGTTAACTGAAGCTTCCTTT.